The source of this T cell receptor beta chain is a study of T cell clonotyping in hematopoietic cell transplantation. About this clone: Its specificity is not known.

CDR1 and CDR2 from the germline V gene are MNHNS and SASEGT. The CDR3 has 13 residues. Trimming took 4 bases from V and 5 from J, leaving 11 bases between them. The study, taken as a whole, reports: Higher Inverse Simpson Index values in graft donor and pretransplant recipient predicted broader posttransplant TCR diversity.

TCRdb's table, derived via immunoSEQ multiplex PCR, lists solely in-frame clones and lacks some. In the table there are more than 15,000 clones, 85% to 90% of which are singletons. J is TRBJ2-5 and V is TRBV6-1; unclear D gene. Sequenced: peripheral blood mononuclear cells. The clonotype was recovered from a man aged 45-65 years in good health. Some clones in this sample may be carry-over from other donors' samples. The CDR3 DNA sequence: TGTGCCAGCAGTGTCGACATCGGGGAGACCCAGTACTTC. Translated, it gives CASSVDIGETQYF.